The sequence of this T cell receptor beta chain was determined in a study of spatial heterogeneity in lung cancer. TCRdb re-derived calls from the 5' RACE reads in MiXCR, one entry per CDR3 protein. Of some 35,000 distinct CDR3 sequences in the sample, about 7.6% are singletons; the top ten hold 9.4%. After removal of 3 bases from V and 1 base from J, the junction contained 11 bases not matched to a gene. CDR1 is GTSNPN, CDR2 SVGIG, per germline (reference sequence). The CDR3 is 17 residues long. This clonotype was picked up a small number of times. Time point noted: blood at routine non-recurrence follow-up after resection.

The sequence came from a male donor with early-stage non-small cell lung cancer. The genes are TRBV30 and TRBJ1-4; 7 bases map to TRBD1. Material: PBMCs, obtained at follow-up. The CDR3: CAWSPGQVYETNEKLFF. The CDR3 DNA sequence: TGTGCCTGGAGCCCTGGACAGGTTTATGAAACTAATGAAAAACTGTTTTTT.